A selection of T cell receptor beta chains follows, all from one sample in a study of Graves' ophthalmopathy and Graves' hyperthyroidism. TCRdb re-derived calls from the multiplex PCR reads in MiXCR, one entry per CDR3 protein. The sample yields about 600,000 distinct CDR3 sequences, approximately 37% seen once. The sample taken for sequencing was peripheral blood or thyroid tissue (not recorded which). All receptors come from an adult man with Graves' hyperthyroidism. Both conserved end residues are part of each CDR3. The D gene is left open where the match is weak. A clone size is listed for some rows: how often the clone was seen (once, few, many), or a class if it is expanded.

D	size	J	V	DNA	CDR3
-	-	TRBJ1-1	TRBV15	TGTGCCACCAGCAGAGATGTAGGGTTCGGGGAAGCTGAAGCTTTCTTT	CATSRDVGFGEAEAFF
-	many	TRBJ2-2	TRBV29-1	TGCAGCGTGGAGGGGAAGGCCGGGGAGCTGTTTTTT	CSVEGKAGELFF
-	-	TRBJ1-2	TRBV6-5	TGTGCCAGCAGTGGAACCGCGCTGAGGGCCGACTATGGCTACACCTTC	CASSGTALRADYGYTF
-	-	TRBJ2-1	TRBV20-1	TGCAGTCCACAACAAGGAAATGAGCAGTTCTTC	CSPQQGNEQFF
-	many	TRBJ1-4	TRBV12-3/TRBV12-4	TGTGCCAGCAGCGCGGGACACCCGAATGAAAAACTGTTTTTT	CASSAGHPNEKLFF
-	few	TRBJ2-7	TRBV28	TGTGCCAGCGGGGACGGGCCCTACGAGCAGTACTTC	CASGDGPYEQYF
-	few	TRBJ2-7	TRBV30	TGTGCCTCCACCGGGACATACTCCTACGAGCAGTACTTC	CASTGTYSYEQYF
TRBD1	many	TRBJ1-5	TRBV7-9	TGTGCCAGCAGCTTAGTGATTAAAGACAGGGGGATAAATCAGCCCCAGCATTTT	CASSLVIKDRGINQPQHF
TRBD1	few	TRBJ2-7	TRBV7-2	TGTGCCAGCAGTGACGCCAGGGGGCCGAGGAGCTCCTACGAGCAGTACTTC	CASSDARGPRSSYEQYF
-	-	TRBJ1-1	TRBV5-1	TGCGCCAGCAGCGGGAGAGGACCGAACACTGAAGCTTTCTTT	CASSGRGPNTEAFF
TRBD2	-	TRBJ2-5	TRBV29-1	TGCAGCGTAGCGGGAGGGGGCACTAAAGAGACCCAGTACTTC	CSVAGGGTKETQYF
-	many	TRBJ1-1	TRBV19	TGTGCCAGTAGTATAGATCCGGCCCCGTCGGACACTGAAGCTTTCTTT	CASSIDPAPSDTEAFF
-	many	TRBJ2-7	TRBV6-1	TGTGCCAGCAGTGTTACGGGATACTCCCACGAGCAGTACTTC	CASSVTGYSHEQYF
-	many	TRBJ1-2	TRBV29-1	TGCAGCGTTGATCTCCGCTCCTATGGCTACACCTTC	CSVDLRSYGYTF
-	-	TRBJ2-2	TRBV6-5	TGTGCCAGCAGACAACAAAGGGCCGGGGAGCTGTTTTTT	CASRQQRAGELFF
TRBD2	-	TRBJ2-5	TRBV10-3	TGTGCCATCTCTAGCGGGGGGCCTAAGACCCAGTACTTC	CAISSGGPKTQYF
-	many	TRBJ1-2	TRBV12-3/TRBV12-4	TGTGCCAGCACCGACCGGGGGAATAGCTATGGCTACACCTTC	CASTDRGNSYGYTF
-	many	TRBJ2-7	TRBV2	TGTGCCAGCAGTGTACGGGGACCTGGGTACGAGCAGTACTTC	CASSVRGPGYEQYF
TRBD2	-	TRBJ2-2	TRBV7-6	TGTGCCAGCAGCTTGCGGACTAGCGTCACCGGGGAGCTGTTTTTT	CASSLRTSVTGELFF
-	many	TRBJ2-7	TRBV3-1	TGTGCCAGCAGCCCAACGAGGGCCTCCTACGAGCAGTACTTC	CASSPTRASYEQYF
-	many	TRBJ2-2	TRBV24-1	TGTGCCACCAGTTTTACGAACACCGGGGAGCTGTTTTTT	CATSFTNTGELFF
-	-	TRBJ2-3	TRBV15	TGTGCCACCAGCTTACACGATACGCAGTATTTT	CATSLHDTQYF
TRBD1	many	TRBJ2-2	TRBV7-3	TGTGCCAGCAGCCTAAACGGACAGGGTCGACCGGACGCCGGGGAGCTGTTTTTT	CASSLNGQGRPDAGELFF
-	few	TRBJ1-1	TRBV11-2	TGTGCCAGCAGCTCCCAAGACCGGGGGCAGGGCACTGAAGCTTTCTTT	CASSSQDRGQGTEAFF
-	-	TRBJ2-1	TRBV29-1	TGCAGCGTTGAAGTCGCGGTTACCTCCTACAATGAGCAGTTCTTC	CSVEVAVTSYNEQFF
-	many	TRBJ2-5	TRBV7-6	TGTGCCAGCAGCCACCGGAGTGCGGAGACCCAGTACTTC	CASSHRSAETQYF
-	many	TRBJ2-5	TRBV20-1	TGCAGTGCTAGAGATCTTTACGAAGAGACCCAGTACTTC	CSARDLYEETQYF
TRBD1	-	TRBJ1-1	TRBV7-2	TGTGCCAGCAGCCATACAGGGGGCGGGAACACTGAAGCTTTCTTT	CASSHTGGGNTEAFF
-	many	TRBJ1-3	TRBV7-3	TGTGCCAGCAGCTTGGCGGGTCCTCACTCTGGAAACACCATATATTTT	CASSLAGPHSGNTIYF
-	many	TRBJ2-7	TRBV7-9	TGTGCCAGCAGCTTACAGGGGCGCTACGAGCAGTACTTC	CASSLQGRYEQYF
-	few	TRBJ2-7	TRBV10-3	TGTGCCAGCAGTTCATATAAGGATCGTTCGAGGGACGAGCAGTACTTC	CASSSYKDRSRDEQYF
-	many	TRBJ1-6	TRBV28	TGTGCCAGCAGTTTAGATGCCTCACCCCTCCACTTT	CASSLDASPLHF
-	many	TRBJ2-7	TRBV5-1	TGCGCCAGCAGCAGGTCCGGACGGGAGGAGCAGTACTTC	CASSRSGREEQYF
TRBD1	once	TRBJ2-7	TRBV10-3	TGTGCCATCAGTTCCCGGACAGGGGGGGCCTACGAGCAGTACTTC	CAISSRTGGAYEQYF
TRBD1	-	TRBJ1-1	TRBV12-5	TGTGCTAGTGGTTTTCAGGGGGCGTCTGAAGCTTTCTTT	CASGFQGASEAFF
TRBD1	-	TRBJ2-7	TRBV27	TGTGCCAGCAGTTTAGGGACAGGGGGAGACGAGCAGTACTTC	CASSLGTGGDEQYF
TRBD1	few	TRBJ2-2	TRBV2	TGTGCCAGCTCACCAAGACAGGGCACCGGGGAGCTGTTTTTT	CASSPRQGTGELFF
TRBD1	many	TRBJ1-2	TRBV29-1	TGCAGCGTTGTAGAGGGGGCCCCGAACTATGGCTACACCTTC	CSVVEGAPNYGYTF
-	many	TRBJ1-1	TRBV28	TGTGCCGCTGACCAGGGTCGGTCCACTGAAGCTTTCTTT	CAADQGRSTEAFF
TRBD1	many	TRBJ2-5	TRBV6-6	TGTGCCAGCAGAGACAGGGGTGAAGGAGAGACCCAGTACTTC	CASRDRGEGETQYF
-	-	TRBJ1-1	TRBV5-4	TGTGCCAGCAGCTTGGCCGCAGGGTGGAACACTGAAGCTTTCTTT	CASSLAAGWNTEAFF
TRBD1	once	TRBJ2-2	TRBV24-1	TGTGCCACCAGTGTATCAGGGGGAACCGGGGAGCTGTTTTTT	CATSVSGGTGELFF
TRBD1	-	TRBJ1-5	TRBV20-1	TGCAGTGCTCATTCCGGGACAGGGGGATTGCAGCCCCAGCATTTT	CSAHSGTGGLQPQHF
TRBD2	once	TRBJ2-7	TRBV5-4	TGTGCCAGCAGCCCGCGGACTAGCGGGGGATATTCGGTCGAGCAGTACTTC	CASSPRTSGGYSVEQYF
TRBD1	-	TRBJ1-4	TRBV7-9	TGTGCCAGCAGCTTAGACAGGGGGTTCGCTAATGAAAAACTGTTTTTT	CASSLDRGFANEKLFF
-	-	TRBJ2-5	TRBV12-3/TRBV12-4	TGTGCCAGCAGGGTTAGCCGGAACCAAGAAACCCAGTACTTC	CASRVSRNQETQYF
TRBD1	many	TRBJ1-1	TRBV12-3/TRBV12-4	TGTGCCAGCGAGGGACAGATGAACACTGAAGCTTTCTTT	CASEGQMNTEAFF
-	many	TRBJ2-5	TRBV7-9	TGTGCCAGCAGCTTGGGCGTGAATAGCAAGGTGGAGACCCAGTACTTC	CASSLGVNSKVETQYF
TRBD1	many	TRBJ1-5	TRBV7-8	TGTGCCAGCAGCTGCCGGGGACAGACAAATCAGCCCCAGCATTTT	CASSCRGQTNQPQHF
TRBD2	-	TRBJ2-5	TRBV20-1	TGCAGTGCCACCAGCAGAGAGACTAGCGAAGAGACCCAGTACTTC	CSATSRETSEETQYF
TRBD1	many	TRBJ1-4	TRBV2	TGTGCCAGCAGTCCGGGACAGGTGGGAGAAAAACTGTTTTTT	CASSPGQVGEKLFF
TRBD1	-	TRBJ1-5	TRBV12-3/TRBV12-4	TGTGCCAGCAGTTCCTGGACAGGGACGGGCAATCAGCCCCAGCATTTT	CASSSWTGTGNQPQHF
-	-	TRBJ1-6	TRBV5-1	TGCGCCAGCAGCGAGGGGGGACGTTCACCCCTCCACTTT	CASSEGGRSPLHF
-	-	TRBJ1-2	TRBV29-1	TGCAGCTCACCAGGAACCCTGGGAGGCTACACCTTC	CSSPGTLGGYTF
-	few	TRBJ1-1	TRBV19	TGTGCCAGTAGTTCAGACACCAACACTGAAGCTTTCTTT	CASSSDTNTEAFF
-	many	TRBJ1-2	TRBV29-1	TGCAGCGTTGAAGATCGGGGGGGGTTGAGCTACACCTTC	CSVEDRGGLSYTF
-	few	TRBJ2-6	TRBV2	TGTGCCAGACAAGTTGGGGGCTCTGGGGCCAACGTCCTGACTTTC	CARQVGGSGANVLTF
-	many	TRBJ2-5	TRBV15	TGTGCCACCAGCAGAGATGGGACGTACCAAGAGACCCAGTACTTC	CATSRDGTYQETQYF
-	-	TRBJ2-5	TRBV24-1	TGTGCCACCAGTGATTGGACGGCTAGCACCATGCAAGAGACCCAGTACTTC	CATSDWTASTMQETQYF
TRBD1	-	TRBJ2-3	TRBV5-1	TGTGCCAGCAGACTTGGACAGGGTGCCGATACGCAGTATTTT	CASRLGQGADTQYF